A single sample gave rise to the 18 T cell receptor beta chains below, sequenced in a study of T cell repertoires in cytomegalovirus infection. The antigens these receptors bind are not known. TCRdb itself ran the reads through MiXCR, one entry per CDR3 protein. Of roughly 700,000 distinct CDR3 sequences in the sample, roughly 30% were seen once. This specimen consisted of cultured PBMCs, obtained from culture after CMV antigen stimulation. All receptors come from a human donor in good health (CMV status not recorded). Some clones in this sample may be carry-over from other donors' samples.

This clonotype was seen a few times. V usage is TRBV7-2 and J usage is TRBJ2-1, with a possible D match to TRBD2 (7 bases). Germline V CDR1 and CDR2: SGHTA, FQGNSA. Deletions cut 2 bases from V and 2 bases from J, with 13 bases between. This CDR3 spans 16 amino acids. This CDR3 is CASSLLGGGAYNEQFF. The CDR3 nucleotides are TGTGCCAGCAGCTTACTAGGAGGGGGGGCCTACAATGAGCAGTTCTTC. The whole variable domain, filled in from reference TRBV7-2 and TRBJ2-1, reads GAGVSQSPSNKVTEKGKDVELRCDPISGHTALYWYRQSLGQGLEFLIYFQGNSAPDKSGLPSDRFSAERTGGSVSTLTIQRTQQEDSAVYLCASSLLGGGAYNEQFFGPGTRLTVL.

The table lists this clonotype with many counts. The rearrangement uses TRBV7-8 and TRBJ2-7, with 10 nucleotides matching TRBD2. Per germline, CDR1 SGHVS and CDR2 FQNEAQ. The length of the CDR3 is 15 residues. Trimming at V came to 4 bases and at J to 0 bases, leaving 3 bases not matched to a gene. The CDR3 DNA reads TGTGCCAGCAGCTCTAGCGGGGGCTCCTCCTACGAGCAGTACTTC. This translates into CASSSSGGSSYEQYF. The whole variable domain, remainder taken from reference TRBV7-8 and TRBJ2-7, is GAGVSQSPRYKVAKRGQDVALRCDPISGHVSLFWYQQALGQGPEFLTYFQNEAQLDKSGLPSDRFFAERPEGSVSTLKIQRTQQEDSAVYLCASSSSGGSSYEQYFGPGTRLTVT.

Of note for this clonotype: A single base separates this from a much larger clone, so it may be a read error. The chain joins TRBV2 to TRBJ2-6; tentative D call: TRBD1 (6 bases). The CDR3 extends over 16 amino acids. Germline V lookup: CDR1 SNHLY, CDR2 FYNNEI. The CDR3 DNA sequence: TGTACCAGCAGAGCAGGGGTTAGCTCTGGGGCCAACGTCCTGACTTTC. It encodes CTSRAGVSSGANVLTF. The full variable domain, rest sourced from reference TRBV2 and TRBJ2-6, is EPEVTQTPSHQVTQMGQEVILRCVPISNHLYFYWYRQILGQKVEFLVSFYNNEISEKSEIFDDQFSVERPDGSNFTLKIRSTKLEDSAMYFCTSRAGVSSGANVLTFGAGSRLTVL.

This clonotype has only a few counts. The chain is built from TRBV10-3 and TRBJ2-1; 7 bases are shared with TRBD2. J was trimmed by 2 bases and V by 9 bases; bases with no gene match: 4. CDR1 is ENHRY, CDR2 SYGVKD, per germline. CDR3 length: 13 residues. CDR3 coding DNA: TGTGCCATAGGACTAGGGACCTACAATGAGCAGTTCTTC. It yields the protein CAIGLGTYNEQFF.

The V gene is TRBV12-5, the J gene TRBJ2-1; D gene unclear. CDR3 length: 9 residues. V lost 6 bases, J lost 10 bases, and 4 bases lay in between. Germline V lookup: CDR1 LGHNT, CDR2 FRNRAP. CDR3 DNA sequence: TGTGCTAGTGGCCAAGAGCAGTTCTTC. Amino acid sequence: CASGQEQFF.

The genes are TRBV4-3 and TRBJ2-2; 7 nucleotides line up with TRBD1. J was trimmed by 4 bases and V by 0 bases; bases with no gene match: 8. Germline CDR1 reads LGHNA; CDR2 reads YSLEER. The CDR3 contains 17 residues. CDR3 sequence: CASSQDRRQGGTGELFF. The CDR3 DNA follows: TGCGCCAGCAGCCAAGATAGGCGACAGGGTGGCACCGGGGAGCTGTTTTTT.

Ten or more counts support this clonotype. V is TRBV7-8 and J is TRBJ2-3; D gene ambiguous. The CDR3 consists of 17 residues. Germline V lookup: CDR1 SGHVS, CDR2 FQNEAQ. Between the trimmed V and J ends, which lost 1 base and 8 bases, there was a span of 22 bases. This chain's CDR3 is CASSLERNRRIIGTQYF. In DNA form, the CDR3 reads TGTGCCAGCAGCTTAGAACGAAACCGACGTATCATCGGTACGCAGTATTTT.

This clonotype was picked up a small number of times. CDR3 protein: CASSTNRGGYTF. In DNA form, the CDR3 reads TGTGCCAGCAGCACAAACAGAGGGGGCTACACCTTC. This chain connects TRBV7-9 to TRBJ1-2; D ambiguous. Germline V CDR1 and CDR2: SEHNR, FQNEAQ (reference sequence). Trimming pared 5 bases from V and 8 bases from J, leaving 12 bases between. The CDR3 sequence is 12 residues long.

CDR3 DNA sequence: TGTGCCAGCAGCGTCGAGGGCGGCTCCTATAATTCACCCCTCCACTTT. Amino acid sequence: CASSVEGGSYNSPLHF. The genes are TRBV7-2 and TRBJ1-6; D remains unclear. Trimming shortened V by 5 bases and J by 0 bases, and 11 bases separated the two germline ends. Germline lookup yields CDR1 SGHTA and CDR2 FQGNSA. The CDR3 length is 16 residues.

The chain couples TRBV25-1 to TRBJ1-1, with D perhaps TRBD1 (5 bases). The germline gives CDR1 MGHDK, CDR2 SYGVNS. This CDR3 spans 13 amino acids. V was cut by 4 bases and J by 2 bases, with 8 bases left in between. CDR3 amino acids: CASSGQINTEAFF. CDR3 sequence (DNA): TGTGCCAGCAGTGGACAGATCAACACTGAAGCTTTCTTT.

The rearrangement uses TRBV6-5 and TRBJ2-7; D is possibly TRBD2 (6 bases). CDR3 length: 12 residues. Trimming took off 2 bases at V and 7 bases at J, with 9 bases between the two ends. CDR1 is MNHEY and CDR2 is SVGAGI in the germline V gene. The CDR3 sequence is CASSYLGGEQYF. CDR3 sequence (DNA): TGTGCCAGCAGTTACCTTGGGGGGGAGCAGTACTTC.

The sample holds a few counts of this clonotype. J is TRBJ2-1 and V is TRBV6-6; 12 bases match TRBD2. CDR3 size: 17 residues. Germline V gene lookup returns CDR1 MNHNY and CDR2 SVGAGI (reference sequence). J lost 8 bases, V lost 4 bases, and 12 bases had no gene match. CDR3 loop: CASSSPATSGRPDEQFF. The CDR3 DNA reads TGTGCCAGCAGTTCGCCCGCCACTAGCGGGAGGCCCGATGAGCAGTTCTTC.

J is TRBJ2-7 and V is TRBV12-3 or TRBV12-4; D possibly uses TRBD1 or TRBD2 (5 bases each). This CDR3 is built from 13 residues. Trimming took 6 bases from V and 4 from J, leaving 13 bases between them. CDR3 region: CASRRDPAYEQYF. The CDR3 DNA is TGTGCCAGCAGACGGGACCCAGCATACGAGCAGTACTTC.

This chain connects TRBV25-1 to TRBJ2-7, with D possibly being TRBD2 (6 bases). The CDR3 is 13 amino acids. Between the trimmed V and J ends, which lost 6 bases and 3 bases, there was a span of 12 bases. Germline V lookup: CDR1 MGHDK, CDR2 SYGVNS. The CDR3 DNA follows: TGTGCCAGCAGAGGGACTTCCCACTACGAGCAGTACTTC. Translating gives CASRGTSHYEQYF.

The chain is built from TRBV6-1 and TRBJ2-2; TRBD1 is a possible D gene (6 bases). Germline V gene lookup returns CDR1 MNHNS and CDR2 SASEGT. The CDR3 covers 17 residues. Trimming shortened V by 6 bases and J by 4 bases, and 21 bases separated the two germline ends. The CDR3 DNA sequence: TGTGCCAGCAGGAGCTTAGGGGGATGGCGAGGCACCGGGGAGCTGTTTTTT. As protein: CASRSLGGWRGTGELFF.

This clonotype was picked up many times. CDR3 in amino acids: CAIRLPDQNEQFF. CDR3 bases: TGTGCCATCAGACTACCAGATCAGAATGAGCAGTTCTTC. The chain employs TRBV10-3 and TRBJ2-1; D is unresolved. V lost 6 bases and J 7 bases, leaving 13 bases between the germline ends. Germline V gene data show CDR1 as ENHRY and CDR2 as SYGVKD. The CDR3 has 13 residues.

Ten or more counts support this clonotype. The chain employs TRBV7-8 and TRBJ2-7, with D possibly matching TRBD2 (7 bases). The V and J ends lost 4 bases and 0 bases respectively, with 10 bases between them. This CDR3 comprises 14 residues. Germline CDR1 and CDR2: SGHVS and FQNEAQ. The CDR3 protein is CASSSRGGSYEQYF. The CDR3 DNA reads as TGTGCCAGCAGCTCTAGGGGGGGCTCCTACGAGCAGTACTTC.

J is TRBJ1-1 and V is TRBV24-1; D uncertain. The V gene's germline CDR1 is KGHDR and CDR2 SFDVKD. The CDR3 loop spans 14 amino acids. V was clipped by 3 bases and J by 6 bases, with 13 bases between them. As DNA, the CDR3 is TGTGCCACCAGTGATCTACGTTGGGTGGCTGAAGCTTTCTTT. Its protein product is CATSDLRWVAEAFF.